Ten or more counts support the clone carrying this T cell receptor beta chain. The antigen is undetermined. The data were taken from a study of human T cells and chemical hapten exposure. V lost 4 bases to trimming and J lost 1 base; unmatched junction nucleotides: 10. Germline loops: CDR1 ENHRY, CDR2 SYGVKD. This CDR3 has 18 residues. As to time point: pre-sensitization, week 0. Treatment here: therapeutic diphenylcyclopropenone sensitization with weekly scalp DPC. Points from the study as a whole: Once DPC sensitization occurred, TCRs above 1 in 1000 frequency showed no change.

From the RACE reads, TCRdb called clonotypes with MiXCR, one entry per CDR3 protein. The sample holds around 300,000 distinct CDR3 sequences, about 7.7% seen once. The chain carries TRBV10-3 and TRBJ2-2; TRBD2 matches at 9 bases. The specimen comprised whole blood, sampled in connection with sensitization to the hapten diphenylcyclopropenone (DPC). This receptor was identified in a man between 18 and 29 years old with alopecia areata. Some clones in this sample may be carry-over from other donors' samples. CDR3 protein: CAISGSHLSGGNTGELFF. The CDR3, as DNA: TGTGCCATCAGTGGGTCCCACCTTAGCGGGGGGAACACCGGGGAGCTGTTTTTT.